The following is a T cell receptor beta chain sequence with its context. Its antigen remains undetermined. No base quality information exists; no much larger clone differs at one position. The data originate from a study of shared clonotypes between healthy human individuals (TCRdb year 2020). The study in broad terms: Two women and a few men aged 18 to 49 years were included in the cohort. For each donor, CD4 naive and CD4 memory were each given three plates, CD8 naive was given two plates, and CD8 memory was given one plate. To estimate repertoire size and how much clonotype sharing occurs between individuals, the study deeply sequenced the blood TCR repertoires of several healthy adults. To increase sequencing depth and limit assay-specific biases, TCR repertoire library preparation and sequencing were carried out by different laboratories using diverse techniques. Per donor, leukapheresis produced somewhere between about 0.9 and 9 billion PBMCs. The investigation overall reported the following: Based on pairwise subsampling, the degree of clonotype sharing among donors was expected to be affected by sequencing depth. Because the study included a small number of donors, the genetic and exposure-history diversity represented was limited. Clonotypes shared by all four sorted-subset donors showed higher generation probabilities than non-shared clonotypes. Naive subsets generally had larger estimated clonotype richness than memory subsets. Even with the large sequencing depth, rarefaction of the sorted-subset datasets indicated that sequencing was incomplete. Sharing across four donors was observed for approximately 5% of naive CD4, over 3% of naive CD8, 2% to 2.5% of memory CD4, and around 0.4% of memory CD8 clonotypes. Sampling was limited to blood, and TCR repertoires in tissue likely differ from TCR repertoires in blood.

TCR CDR3 regions were amplified from genomic DNA by multiplex PCR using the deep immunoSEQ assay. Extracted genomic DNA from each cell subset was spread evenly across all wells of several immunoSEQ 96-well plates, with each plate serving as a replicate. For sorted subsets, around 200 ng genomic DNA, equal to tens of thousands of T cell genomes, was loaded into each replicate PCR. Purified libraries were measured with a Qubit 3.0 fluorometer, size-checked on a Bioanalyzer 2100, and measured again with the KAPA Library Quantification kit. A separate single-read 150-cycle Illumina NextSeq 550 flow cell was used to sequence each immunoSEQ 96-well plate. The authors processed their data as follows. Because the immunoSEQ output held only junctional sequences and lacked quality scores, the filtering could not match the filtering applied to full-length reads. To assign V/J genes and CDR3, sequences were annotated using PyIR, a Python wrapper for IgBLAST v1.9, with IMGT germline references. Any read was removed if the V/J assignment was weak (E-value above 1e-6), the CDR3 was missing, or the read contained stop codons, out-of-frame junctions, or ambiguous translated residues. V3J clonotypes were defined as sequences sharing the same inferred V gene, J gene, and CDR3 amino acid sequence. Percentage overlap between repertoires was computed as shared unique clonotypes divided by the size of the smaller repertoire. Three approaches were used to assess repertoire richness: RTK rarefaction, the Chao1 estimator, and Recon v2.1 estimates of unobserved clonotypes. Generation probabilities for all TCRbeta clonotypes obtained by the gDNA method from four donors were computed using OLGA. What TCRdb holds here is the immuneACCESS table cut down to in-frame rearrangements. Part of the clones is not present; checked against another copy, under half of the missing clones reflect an unresolved V gene, and the others are unexplained. V and J calls and clone size are those listed in that table; D and trimming were worked out from the DNA. This sample is represented by fewer than 700,000 clones; 90% to 95% of them were singletons. The ten largest make up approximately 0.11% of the sample.

The V end gives up 5 bases and the J end 5 bases, leaving 6 bases in the junction not matched to a gene. In the germline V gene (reference sequence), CDR1 corresponds to LNHDA and CDR2 to SQIVND. Measured from the cysteine to the phenylalanine, the CDR3 is 15 residues long. Only CDR3 DNA is held: 45 bases, read in frame from base 1. For the CD8 naive samples, CD45RO-negative cells were positively selected for CCR7, yielding a CD45RA+CCR7+ population from which TemRA cells were excluded. The donors were healthy, HIV-negative adults with no recently reported acute infections or vaccinations. Only Caucasian adults living in Nashville, Tennessee, USA were represented among the donors. Blood was collected by leukapheresis, and PBMCs were isolated by Ficoll-Histopaque density gradient centrifugation and then cryopreserved in liquid nitrogen vapor phase. Analytical flow cytometry was used to check the purity and quantity of each magnetically sorted T cell population. Genomic DNA was isolated from each sorted fraction and quantified by UV absorbance on a Nanodrop 2000c.

The clonotype originates from a woman younger than 45 in good health. Here the chain combines TRBV19 and TRBJ1-3, with TRBD1 identical over 10 junction bases. The sample was naive CD8+ T cells sorted from blood. Taken with the paper, the label for cell subset or site translates to: CD45RA+CCR7+. The sequenced DNA is TGTGCCAGTAGTGAATGGACAGGGGGTAGAAACACCATATATTTT. It codes for CASSEWTGGRNTIYF.